The present entry profiles one T cell receptor (beta chain) with its context. Its antigen specificity is not known. The sample holds no much larger clone one base away, and base qualities are not on file. Counted from cysteine to phenylalanine, this CDR3 has 16 amino acids. The DNA shown is the 48-base CDR3, in frame from base 1. At the junction V is shortened by 4 bases and J by 4 bases, with 14 bases in between. The germline V gene encodes CDR1 MGHDK and CDR2 SYGVNS. This entry is derived from a study of cytomegalovirus exposure and HLA in healthy donors (dated by TCRdb to the late 2010s). Looking at the study overall: The 500 to 700 repertoires of the first cohort and the roughly 120 validation repertoires were produced on the same platform, according to a later analysis. The study aimed to test whether cataloging public T cell receptors could reveal signatures of past pathogen exposure. Besides the first cohort of more than 650 subjects, a separate validation cohort made up of 120 or so different subjects was used. High-throughput TCR immunosequencing, statistical association of individual TCRs with disease status, and machine learning were combined to predict cytomegalovirus infection status.

The donors belonged to the validation cohort of under 150 subjects, which was separate from the approximately 700-subject first cohort. Paper-wide results and their limitations: While some public TCRs were present in many individuals, most TCR sequences turned up only very rarely across donors. The validation cohort had no HLA typing available for a later analysis, so co-occurrence within that cohort was assessed over all 130 or so repertoires. The authors suggested that the approach could potentially be extended to other disease states and immunological phenotypes. In vitro tests confirmed that a few of the cytomegalovirus-associated TCR beta chains recognize cytomegalovirus antigens. Of the cluster scores, approximately 95% were above 0 in a later analysis, which found that TCRs clustered in the first cohort also tended to co-occur in the approximately 110 validation repertoires. In the study, 164 TCR beta chains were listed as associated with cytomegalovirus. The classifier was reported to diagnose cytomegalovirus status with high specificity and sensitivity in both the original cohort and the validation cohort.

The library came from the immunoSEQ multiplex PCR assay. Per the source publication's procedure: To diagnose cytomegalovirus status from the catalog of TCR beta chain sequences, a statistical classification framework was built. The table comes from immuneACCESS by way of TCRdb, which keeps in-frame sequences with V and J called. Part of the clones is missing from these tables; in studies checked, under half for an unresolved V gene and the rest for unknown reasons. V and J calls plus clone size are reproduced from that table; the DNA served to infer D and trimming. Recorded for this sample are 200,000 to 300,000 clones; 90% of them occurred a single time. 3% to 3.5% of the sample comes from the top ten.

The chain couples TRBV25-1 to TRBJ2-6; TRBD2 might be the D gene, on 5 matching bases. This TCR was recovered from a woman between 25 and 40 years old in good health and CMV-seronegative. The specimen was PBMCs. The bases read TGTGCCAGCAGTGCCCCTAAGGGAGACGGGGCCAACGTCCTGACTTTC. It translates as CASSAPKGDGANVLTF.